The clone carrying this T cell receptor beta chain was seen repeatedly, ten times or more. Antigen unknown. This entry belongs to a study of human T cells and chemical hapten exposure. Overall study: Patches that contained 0.01% DPC were applied to the upper back and read at 6 days. The study's findings and limits: No change in TCRs above 1 in 1000 frequency was produced by DPC sensitization.

From the RACE reads, TCRdb called clonotypes with MiXCR, one entry per CDR3 protein. The sample holds about 40,000 distinct CDR3 sequences, approximately 10% seen once. The CDR3 covers 15 residues. V was clipped by 0 bases and J by 4 bases; unmatched bases: 1. Time point denoted: pre-sensitization, week 0. Documented treatment: therapeutic diphenylcyclopropenone sensitization with weekly scalp DPC. Suited to DPC and affected by alopecia, the donors ranged from 18 to 70 years old. Total RNA was isolated from unfractionated whole blood. Sequencing used whole blood, obtained in connection with sensitization to the hapten diphenylcyclopropenone (DPC). The receptor comes from a man aged 25-45 years with alopecia areata. Some clones in this sample may be carry-over from other donors' samples. V is TRBV12-3 or TRBV12-4 and J is TRBJ2-1; TRBD2 matches at 9 bases. CDR3 sequence: CASSLASGSYNEQFF. DNA of the CDR3: TGTGCCAGCAGTTTAGCTAGCGGGAGTTACAATGAGCAGTTCTTC.